The clone carrying this T cell receptor beta chain was seen a handful of times. Its antigen is unknown. These data come from a study of blood T cells in healthy people across ages. Germline CDR1 reads SGHRS; CDR2 reads YFSETQ. Unmatched junction bases numbered 7, after V lost 1 base and J lost 6 bases. The CDR3 contains 14 residues. With a J-beta primer mix and a sample-barcoded 5' primer, a second PCR ran about 7 to 12 cycles. With 12 random nucleotides, a template-switch adaptor tagged each individual cDNA molecule. One entry per CDR3 protein results from TCRdb running MiXCR on the 5' RACE reads. The sample consists of approximately 1.5 million distinct CDR3 sequences, 40% to 45% of them appearing once. Study-wide findings and caveats: Naive CD4+ cell counts and diversity both ran higher in long-lived than in aged donors. In these data, TCR beta diversity tracked strongly with naive T cell percentage. The recorded TCR beta diversity per million T cells decreased in a roughly linear manner with age.

The rearrangement links TRBV5-1 to TRBJ2-7; 7 bases map to TRBD1. The sequence was collected from a woman aged 18-29 years in good health. The sequenced sample was blood. This CDR3 reads CASSLTGALGEQYF. In nucleotides, the CDR3 is TGCGCCAGCAGCTTGACAGGGGCACTAGGCGAGCAGTACTTC.